A few counts support the clone carrying this T cell receptor (beta chain). Its antigen is currently unknown. Individually, cDNA molecules had unique molecular identifiers attached to them. TCRdb fed the 5' RACE reads into MiXCR, producing one record per CDR3 protein. Altogether some 40,000 distinct CDR3 sequences are present, 12% being singletons, with the ten largest covering roughly a sixth. The data belong to a study of early T cells in non-severe SARS-CoV-2 infection. The overall study: The sequenced material was bulk RNA from unsorted whole blood, and its chains were unpaired. Whole-study findings and limits: CD4 and private specificities were missed by VDJdb matching, which favored anti-spike CD8 responses.

The germline CDR1 and CDR2 sequences are SQVTM and ANQGSEA. Trimming removed 3 bases at V and 4 bases at J, with 12 bases between. There are 13 residues in the CDR3. The receptor's source is an adult who was a healthcare worker with PCR-confirmed SARS-CoV-2 infection or an uninfected control (not recorded which). Sequencing input: whole blood. The J gene is TRBJ2-5, the V gene TRBV29-1; D possibly uses TRBD1 or TRBD2 (6 bases each). The CDR3 coding sequence is TGCAGCGTTGAGGGGGGCCGTCGAGAGACCCAGTACTTC. It specifies CSVEGGRRETQYF.